This T cell receptor beta chain comes out of a study of control samples from healthy donors and cancer patients. Germline CDR1 is MDHEN and CDR2 is SYDVKM. V was shortened by 4 bases and J by 2 bases, with 15 bases between the two germline ends. The CDR3 loop spans 15 amino acids. TCRdb keeps only in-frame clones here, not all; method: immunoSEQ multiplex PCR. The sample includes around 120,000 clones, roughly 91% of them seen just once. The source of this sequence is a man over 45 with head and neck cancer. Sequencing used PBMCs. The genes are TRBV28 and TRBJ2-7, with TRBD2 as a possible D gene (6 bases). Written as DNA, the CDR3 is TGTGCCAGCAGTTCCCCAGGCCGCGGGACCTACGAGCAGTACTTC. The encoded protein is CASSSPGRGTYEQYF. The full variable domain, rest sourced from reference TRBV28 and TRBJ2-7, is DVKVTQSSRYLVKRTGEKVFLECVQDMDHENMFWYRQDPGLGLRLIYFSYDVKMKEKGDIPEGYSVSREKKERFSLILESASTNQTSMYLCASSSPGRGTYEQYFGPGTRLTVT.